This TCR beta chain was sequenced for a study of CD8 T cells in ankylosing spondylitis. Study-level points and caveats: CD8+ by phenotype, disease-linked clones were relatively rare in peripheral blood.

This clonotype was detected only a few times. The antigen is undetermined. Making the TCR beta libraries involved quantitative 5'-RACE with molecular barcodes. One entry per CDR3 protein results from TCRdb running MiXCR on the 5' RACE reads. The sample carries 150,000 to 200,000 distinct CDR3 sequences, under 15% recorded once. CDR3 length: 14 amino acids. V was shortened by 8 bases and J by 3 bases, with 15 bases between the two germline ends. From germline, CDR1 is MDHEN and CDR2 SYDVKM. J is TRBJ2-3 and V is TRBV28; D is ambiguous. This receptor was obtained from a female donor with ankylosing spondylitis or in good health (not recorded which). The specimen sequenced was blood, either unsorted or a sorted T cell fraction (not recorded which). The CDR3 reads CASYTRTGTDTQYF. CDR3 DNA: TGTGCCAGCTACACGCGGACCGGAACAGATACGCAGTATTTT.